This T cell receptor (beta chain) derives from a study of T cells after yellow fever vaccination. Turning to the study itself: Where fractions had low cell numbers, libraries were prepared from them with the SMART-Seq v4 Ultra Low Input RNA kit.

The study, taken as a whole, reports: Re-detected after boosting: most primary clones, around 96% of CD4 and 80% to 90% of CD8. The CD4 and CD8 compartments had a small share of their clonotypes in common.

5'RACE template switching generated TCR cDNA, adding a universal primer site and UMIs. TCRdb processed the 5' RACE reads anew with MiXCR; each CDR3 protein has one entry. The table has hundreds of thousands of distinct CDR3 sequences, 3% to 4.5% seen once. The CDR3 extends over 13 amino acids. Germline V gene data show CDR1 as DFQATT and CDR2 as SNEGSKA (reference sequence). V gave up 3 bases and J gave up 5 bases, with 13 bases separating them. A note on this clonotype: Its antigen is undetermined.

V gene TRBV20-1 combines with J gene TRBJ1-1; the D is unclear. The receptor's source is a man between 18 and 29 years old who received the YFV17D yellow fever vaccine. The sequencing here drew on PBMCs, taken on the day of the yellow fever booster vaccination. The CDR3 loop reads CSARSEVVTEAFF. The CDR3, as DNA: TGCAGTGCTAGGTCTGAGGTCGTGACTGAAGCTTTCTTT.